These T cell receptor beta chains were read from a single sample in a study of radiotherapy plus CTLA-4 blockade in lung cancer. Measured with immunoSEQ multiplex PCR; TCRdb has only the in-frame clones, and not every one. Of 65,000 to 85,000 clones listed, 70% to 80% are singletons. The sample in question was peripheral blood, obtained from a patient treated with radiotherapy plus ipilimumab. These receptors came from a human donor with non-small cell lung cancer whose response to radiotherapy plus ipilimumab could not be evaluated. Each CDR3 is given with its conserved first and last residue. A D gene is named only where the DNA matches it firmly. Clone size, where shown, is once, few, many, or a class for clones that have expanded.

abundance	j_gene	v_gene	d_gene	CDR3aa	CDR3nt
few	TRBJ2-7	TRBV7-2	TRBD2	CASSFGPSGGYEQYF	TGTGCCAGCAGCTTCGGCCCTAGCGGGGGTTATGAGCAGTACTTC
few	TRBJ1-1	TRBV27	-	CASSLGLEAFF	TGTGCCAGCAGTTTAGGGCTCGAAGCTTTCTTT
-	TRBJ2-3	TRBV7-9	-	CASSLLDSYTDTQYF	TGTGCCAGCAGCTTGTTGGACAGCTACACAGATACGCAGTATTTT
once	TRBJ2-6	TRBV19	TRBD1	CASSIAGGWGANVLTF	TGTGCCAGTAGTATAGCAGGGGGCTGGGGGGCCAACGTCCTGACTTTC
-	TRBJ2-7	TRBV5-1	-	CASSLEGGGIDEQYF	TGCGCCAGCAGCTTAGAAGGGGGGGGAATCGACGAGCAGTACTTC
-	TRBJ1-2	TRBV4-3	-	CASSQTGYGYTF	TGCGCCAGCAGCCAAACAGGGTATGGCTACACCTTC
-	TRBJ2-3	TRBV5-6	TRBD2	CASSFKAGVTDTQYF	TGTGCCAGCAGCTTTAAAGCGGGGGTCACAGATACGCAGTATTTT
-	TRBJ2-3	TRBV7-2	TRBD2	CASSAWGGSTDTQYF	TGTGCCAGCAGCGCGTGGGGGGGAAGCACAGATACGCAGTATTTT
-	TRBJ2-7	TRBV27	-	CASSLGDTATYEQYF	TGTGCCAGCAGCCTCGGGGACACCGCCACCTACGAGCAGTACTTC
once	TRBJ2-3	TRBV30	-	CAWKVGGDTQYF	TGTGCCTGGAAGGTTGGAGGGGATACGCAGTATTTT
-	TRBJ2-1	TRBV5-4	-	CASSLDSYNEQFF	TGTGCCAGCAGCCTCGACAGCTACAATGAGCAGTTCTTC
few	TRBJ2-7	TRBV11-3	TRBD1	CASSLNRGPNEQYF	TGTGCCAGCAGCTTGAACAGGGGGCCCAACGAGCAGTACTTC
many	TRBJ2-5	TRBV27	-	CASRVTSTETQYF	TGTGCCAGCAGGGTCACTAGTACTGAGACCCAGTACTTC
-	TRBJ1-6	TRBV6-5	TRBD1	CASSSSGTGDQPLHF	TGTGCCAGCAGTTCCTCCGGGACAGGGGATCAACCCCTCCACTTT
-	TRBJ2-7	TRBV4-1	-	CASSSLYEQYF	TGCGCCAGCAGCTCTCTTTACGAGCAGTACTTC
-	TRBJ1-2	TRBV18	-	CASSPAEGRGSYTF	TGTGCCAGCTCACCAGCTGAGGGTAGAGGTAGCTACACCTTC
-	TRBJ1-2	TRBV6-4	-	CASSPERASWGYTF	TGTGCCAGCAGCCCCGAGAGGGCGTCATGGGGCTACACCTTC
-	TRBJ2-7	TRBV6-1	-	CASRKGRSEQYF	TGTGCCAGCAGGAAGGGGCGAAGCGAGCAGTACTTC
-	TRBJ1-4	TRBV9	TRBD1	CASSLRDSQNEKLFF	TGTGCCAGCAGCTTACGGGACAGCCAGAATGAAAAACTGTTTTTT
-	TRBJ2-7	TRBV7-6	-	CASSLAPGDYEQYF	TGTGCCAGCAGCTTAGCCCCAGGGGACTACGAGCAGTACTTC
-	TRBJ2-2	TRBV6-1	TRBD1	CASRGAGGTGELFF	TGTGCCAGCCGGGGCGCAGGGGGCACCGGGGAGCTGTTTTTT
-	TRBJ1-2	TRBV5-6	TRBD1	CASSFITGGGGYTF	TGTGCCAGCAGCTTCATAACAGGGGGTGGTGGCTACACCTTC
-	TRBJ2-3	TRBV19	-	CASSIRGHDTDTQYF	TGTGCCAGTAGTATACGGGGACACGACACAGATACGCAGTATTTT
few	TRBJ2-1	TRBV5-8	-	CASTRFAAHEQFF	TGTGCCAGCACCCGGTTCGCGGCCCATGAGCAGTTCTTC
-	TRBJ2-7	TRBV18	TRBD1	CASSPIGQGAYEQYF	TGTGCCAGCTCACCAATCGGACAGGGGGCTTACGAGCAGTACTTC
-	TRBJ2-1	TRBV28	-	CASSDPRDEQFF	TGTGCCAGCAGTGATCCCCGGGATGAGCAGTTCTTC
-	TRBJ2-1	TRBV5-4	TRBD2	CASSPGLAGGLYNEQFF	TGTGCCAGCAGCCCCGGACTAGCGGGGGGGCTGTACAATGAGCAGTTCTTC
-	TRBJ1-1	TRBV7-6	TRBD1	CASSDQGAYTEAFF	TGTGCCAGCAGCGATCAGGGGGCCTACACTGAAGCTTTCTTT
few	TRBJ1-2	TRBV5-1	TRBD1	CASSLVGQNYGYTF	TGTGCCAGCAGCCTTGTGGGACAGAACTATGGCTACACCTTC
-	TRBJ1-1	TRBV30	-	CAWTGQFNTEAFF	TGTGCCTGGACCGGACAATTTAACACTGAAGCTTTCTTT
-	TRBJ2-1	TRBV9	-	CASSTDPQLEQFF	TGTGCCAGCAGCACCGACCCACAGTTGGAGCAGTTCTTC
-	TRBJ2-7	TRBV28	-	CASRHDRPYEQYF	TGTGCCAGCAGACACGACAGACCCTACGAGCAGTACTTC
-	TRBJ2-7	TRBV7-2	-	CASSSLGGGPFSYEQYF	TGTGCCAGCAGCTCCCTTGGGGGGGGGCCTTTCTCCTACGAGCAGTACTTC
few	TRBJ1-6	TRBV9	TRBD1	CASSVQGENSPLHF	TGTGCCAGCAGCGTCCAGGGGGAGAATTCACCCCTCCACTTT
few	TRBJ2-7	TRBV2	TRBD2	CASSPGGIASYEQYF	TGTGCCAGCAGCCCCGGGGGGATAGCATCCTACGAGCAGTACTTC
-	TRBJ2-7	TRBV4-3	TRBD1	CASSQGSDRADEQYF	TGCGCCAGCAGCCAAGGCTCGGACAGGGCGGACGAGCAGTACTTC
-	TRBJ1-2	TRBV29-1	-	CSVGKGVGIYGYTF	TGCAGCGTTGGGAAGGGGGTGGGTATCTATGGCTACACCTTC
few	TRBJ2-1	TRBV5-4	TRBD2	CASSQGLAGYYNEQFF	TGTGCCAGCAGCCAGGGACTAGCGGGTTATTACAATGAGCAGTTCTTC
few	TRBJ2-1	TRBV14	TRBD2	CASSQRAGLALHGQFF	TGTGCCAGCAGCCAACGGGCGGGACTAGCCTTACATGGGCAGTTCTTC
few	TRBJ2-1	TRBV9	-	CASSGGSGVMGEQFF	TGTGCCAGCAGTGGAGGCTCCGGGGTCATGGGTGAGCAGTTCTTC
-	TRBJ1-1	TRBV27	-	CASSLAWGGLISDTEAFF	TGTGCCAGCAGTTTAGCTTGGGGGGGGCTGATCTCGGACACTGAAGCTTTCTTT
once	TRBJ1-2	TRBV5-6	-	CASSLLFRAQTNYGYTF	TGTGCCAGCAGCTTGTTGTTCAGGGCGCAGACTAACTATGGCTACACCTTC
few	TRBJ1-2	TRBV11-2	TRBD1	CASTADRGPGYTF	TGTGCCAGCACCGCGGACAGGGGGCCTGGCTACACCTTC
many	TRBJ1-5	TRBV19	-	CASSLVNAGNQPQHF	TGTGCCAGTAGTCTGGTCAATGCGGGCAATCAGCCCCAGCATTTT
-	TRBJ2-5	TRBV14	TRBD2	CASSPLSGLVQETQYF	TGTGCCAGCAGCCCCTTATCGGGACTAGTACAAGAGACCCAGTACTTC